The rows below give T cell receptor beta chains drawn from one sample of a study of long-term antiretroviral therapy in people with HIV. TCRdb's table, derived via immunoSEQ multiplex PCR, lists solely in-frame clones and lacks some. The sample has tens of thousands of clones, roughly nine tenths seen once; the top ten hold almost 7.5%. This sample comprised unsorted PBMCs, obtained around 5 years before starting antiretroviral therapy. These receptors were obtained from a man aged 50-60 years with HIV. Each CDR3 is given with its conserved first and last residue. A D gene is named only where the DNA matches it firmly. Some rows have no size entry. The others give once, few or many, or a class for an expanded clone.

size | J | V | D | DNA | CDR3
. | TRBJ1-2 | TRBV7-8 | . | TGTGCCAGCAGCTTTACGAGAAGGTTGACTGGCTACACCTTC | CASSFTRRLTGYTF
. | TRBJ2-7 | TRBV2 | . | TGTGCCAGTCGTTGGCGGAACTCCTACGAGCAGTACTTC | CASRWRNSYEQYF
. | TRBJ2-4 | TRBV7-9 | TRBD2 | TGTGCCAGCAGCTCGGGACTAGCGGGAGTAGGCATTCAGTACTTC | CASSSGLAGVGIQYF
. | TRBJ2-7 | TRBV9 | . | TGTGCCAGCAGCTCCTCCGTTTACGAGCAGTACTTC | CASSSSVYEQYF
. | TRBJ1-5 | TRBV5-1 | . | TGCGCCAGCAGCCAAGGGACAAATAGCAATCAGCCCCAGCATTTT | CASSQGTNSNQPQHF
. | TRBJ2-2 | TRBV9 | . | TGTGCCAGCAGCGTACTCAGCGGTGGGGACACCGGGGAGCTGTTTTTT | CASSVLSGGDTGELFF
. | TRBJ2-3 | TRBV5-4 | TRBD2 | TGTGCCAGCAGCCAAACTAGCGGGATCACAGATACGCAGTATTTT | CASSQTSGITDTQYF
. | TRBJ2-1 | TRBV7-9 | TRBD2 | TGTGCCAGCAGCTCAAACCGGCTAGCGGGAGGGCATGAGCAGTTCTTC | CASSSNRLAGGHEQFF
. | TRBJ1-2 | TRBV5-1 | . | TGCGCCAGCAGCTTGGAGTCGGGTGGCTATGGCTACACCTTC | CASSLESGGYGYTF
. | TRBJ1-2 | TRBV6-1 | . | TGTGCCAGCAGTGAAGAGGTTCGAGTTTCCAGGGTAGATGGCTACACCTTC | CASSEEVRVSRVDGYTF
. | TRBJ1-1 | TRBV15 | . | TGTGCCACCAGCAGATCCCCATTGAGAAACACTGAAGCTTTCTTT | CATSRSPLRNTEAFF
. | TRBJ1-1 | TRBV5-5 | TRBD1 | TGTGCCAGCAGCTTGGGGACAGGGGCCGTCACTGAAGCTTTCTTT | CASSLGTGAVTEAFF
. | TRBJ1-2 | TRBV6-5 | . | TGTGCCAGCAGTTACGGAGGGGCGTATGGCTACACCTTC | CASSYGGAYGYTF
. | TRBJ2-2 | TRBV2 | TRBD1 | TGTGCCAGCAGTGTACAGGGGGCCGGGGAGCTGTTTTTT | CASSVQGAGELFF
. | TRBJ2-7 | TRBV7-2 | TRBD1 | TGTGCCAGCAGCCTAAGACAGGGTAGTTACGAGCAGTACTTC | CASSLRQGSYEQYF
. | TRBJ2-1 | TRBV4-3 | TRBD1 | TGCGCCAGCAGCCATCGATGGAAGACAGGGGACTACAATGAGCAGTTCTTC | CASSHRWKTGDYNEQFF
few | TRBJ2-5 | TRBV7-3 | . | TGTGCCAGCAGGTCTGGGAGGGGGAGTCTCCAAGAGACCCAGTACTTC | CASRSGRGSLQETQYF
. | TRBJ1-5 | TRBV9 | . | TGTGCCAGCAGCGTAGCCGAAAATCAGCCCCAGCATTTT | CASSVAENQPQHF
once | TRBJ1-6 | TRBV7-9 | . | TGTGCCAGCAGCTTATCAGTCTATAATTCACCCCTCCACTTT | CASSLSVYNSPLHF
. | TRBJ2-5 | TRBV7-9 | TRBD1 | TGTGCCAGCAGCTTATACAGGGGACGGGAGACCCAGTACTTC | CASSLYRGRETQYF
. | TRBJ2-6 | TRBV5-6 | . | TGTGCCAGCAGCGGCTGGACGAAAGCCGGGGCCAACGTCCTGACTTTC | CASSGWTKAGANVLTF
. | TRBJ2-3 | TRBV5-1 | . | TGCGCCAGCAGCTTGGTGGGCGGTACTGGGGGCACAGATACGCAGTATTTT | CASSLVGGTGGTDTQYF
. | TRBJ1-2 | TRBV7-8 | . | TGTGCCAGCAGCTTAGCTGCAGCCCCGTATGGCTACACCTTC | CASSLAAAPYGYTF
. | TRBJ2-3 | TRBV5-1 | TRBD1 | TGCGCCAGCAGCCCAGGGTACGACAGGGGCACAGATACGCAGTATTTT | CASSPGYDRGTDTQYF
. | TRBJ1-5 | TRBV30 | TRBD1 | TGTGCCTGGAGTGCGTACATTACAGGGGCTGTTGTATATAGCAATCAGCCCCAGCATTTT | CAWSAYITGAVVYSNQPQHF
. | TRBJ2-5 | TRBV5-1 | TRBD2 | TGCGCCAGCAGCTTGGGGACTAGCGGGATAGAGACCCAGTACTTC | CASSLGTSGIETQYF
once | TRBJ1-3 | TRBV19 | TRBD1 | TGTGCCAGTAGTGGATACAGGGGTCGCAGCTCTGGAAACACCATATATTTT | CASSGYRGRSSGNTIYF
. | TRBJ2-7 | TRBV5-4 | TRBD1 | TGTGCCAGCAGCTTGGGCTCGGGACAGGGACGCGAGCAGTACTTC | CASSLGSGQGREQYF
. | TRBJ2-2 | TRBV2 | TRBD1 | TGTGCCAGCCGGATTAGGACAGGTGACACCGGGGAGCTGTTTTTT | CASRIRTGDTGELFF
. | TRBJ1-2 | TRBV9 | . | TGTGCCAGCAGCGTAGGGGGGGCCGTTGAGGGCTACACCTTC | CASSVGGAVEGYTF
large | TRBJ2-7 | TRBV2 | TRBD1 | TGTGCCAGCAGAGACAGACCTGGGACAGGAAACTACGAGCAGTACTTC | CASRDRPGTGNYEQYF
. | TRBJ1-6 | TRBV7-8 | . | TGTGCCAGCAGCCCCCTTGCAGGGGAAAGCTCCTATAATTCACCCCTCCACTTT | CASSPLAGESSYNSPLHF
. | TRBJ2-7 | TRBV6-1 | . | TGTGCCAGCAGGAGAAGCCTGCCCAACTCCTACGAGCAGTACTTC | CASRRSLPNSYEQYF
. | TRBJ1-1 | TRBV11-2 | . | TGTGCCAGCAGTTGGGGGAACACTGAAGCTTTCTTT | CASSWGNTEAFF
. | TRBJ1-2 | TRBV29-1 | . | TGCAGCGTTGAAGATCCAGGGATGGCTGGCTACACCTTC | CSVEDPGMAGYTF
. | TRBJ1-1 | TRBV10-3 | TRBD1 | TGTGCCATCAGTGAGCCAAACAGGGGAGCTTTCTTT | CAISEPNRGAFF
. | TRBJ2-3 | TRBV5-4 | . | TGTGCCAGCAGCCCGAAGCCCTCCGATACGCAGTATTTT | CASSPKPSDTQYF
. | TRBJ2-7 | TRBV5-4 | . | TGTGCCAGCAGCTTGGCGGGCCGTATTTACGAGCAGTACTTC | CASSLAGRIYEQYF
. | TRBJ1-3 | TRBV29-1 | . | TGCAGCGTTGACGGAAACTCTGGAAACACCATATATTTT | CSVDGNSGNTIYF
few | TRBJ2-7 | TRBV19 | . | TGTGCCAGTAGTACCTTGGGGGGTCGATCAAGGCAGTACTTC | CASSTLGGRSRQYF
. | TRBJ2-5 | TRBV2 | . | TGTGCCAGCAGTGGGGCAACGACCCAAGAGACCCAGTACTTC | CASSGATTQETQYF
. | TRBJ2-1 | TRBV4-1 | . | TGCGCCAGCAGCCAAGTCTCAGCGGGTACCTACAATGAGCAGTTCTTC | CASSQVSAGTYNEQFF
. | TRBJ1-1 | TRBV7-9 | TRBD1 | TGTGCCAGCAGCTCGACAGGGGTGTGGAACACTGAAGCTTTCTTT | CASSSTGVWNTEAFF
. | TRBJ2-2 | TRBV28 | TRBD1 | TGTGCCAGCAGTTCCCTCCCCGGGACAGGGGGCGCGGGGACCGGGGAGCTGTTTTTT | CASSSLPGTGGAGTGELFF
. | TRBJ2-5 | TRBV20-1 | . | TGCAGTGGGACTTTCCGGGAGACCCAGTACTTC | CSGTFRETQYF
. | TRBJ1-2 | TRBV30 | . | TGTGCCTGGCAGGGAGGAGGATATGGCTACACCTTC | CAWQGGGYGYTF
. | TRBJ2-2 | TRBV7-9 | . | TGTGCCAGCAGCTTAGCGGCTTACAGGAACACCGGGGAGCTGTTTTTT | CASSLAAYRNTGELFF
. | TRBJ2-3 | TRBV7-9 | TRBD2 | TGTGCCAGCAGCTTAGGCGGGAGGGCCGAGGGGGATACGCAGTATTTT | CASSLGGRAEGDTQYF